The 9 T cell receptor beta chains reported below all come from one sample, sequenced in a study of cytomegalovirus exposure and HLA in healthy donors. PCR involved 60 Vbeta and 13 Jbeta primers. Assay: immunoSEQ multiplex PCR; the TCRdb copy retains only in-frame clones and omits some. The sample yields roughly 170,000 clones, 77% seen once. Material: PBMCs. The receptors shown here come from a woman in her 30s in good health and CMV-seropositive.

The chain joins TRBV2 to TRBJ2-5; D remains ambiguous. Germline V CDR1 and CDR2: SNHLY, FYNNEI. Trimming left V 10 bases short and J 1 base short, with 13 bases between. The CDR3 is 13 amino acids. CDR3 sequence: CATPPDSQETQYF. As DNA, the CDR3 is TGTGCCACCCCTCCAGATTCCCAAGAGACCCAGTACTTC.

The rearrangement joins TRBV27 to TRBJ2-3; 10 bases line up with TRBD2. Germline assignment: CDR1 MNHEY and CDR2 SMNVEV (reference sequence). After removal of 4 bases from V and 6 bases from J, the junction contained 7 bases not matched to a gene. The CDR3 spans 15 residues. In nucleotides, the CDR3 is TGTGCCAGCAGTTCCCGGACTAGCGGTGGGGATACGCAGTATTTT. Its translation: CASSSRTSGGDTQYF.

The chain employs TRBV28 and TRBJ2-7; 14 bases fit TRBD2. The CDR3 runs to 19 residues. With V trimmed by 6 bases and J by 0 bases, 13 bases remained unmatched. CDR1 is MDHEN, CDR2 SYDVKM, per germline. DNA of the CDR3: TGTGCCAGCAGCCAACCGGGACTAGCGGGAGTCCCGAGCTCCTACGAGCAGTACTTC. Its protein product is CASSQPGLAGVPSSYEQYF.

The chain links TRBV6-4 to TRBJ2-1; 9 bases map to TRBD2. Germline V lookup: CDR1 MRHNA, CDR2 SNTAGT. With 4 bases clipped from V and 5 bases from J, the junction kept 6 bases outside the gene matches. The CDR3 covers 15 residues. Here the CDR3 reads CASSALAGSHNEQFF. CDR3 sequence (DNA): TGTGCCAGCAGTGCCCTAGCGGGAAGCCACAATGAGCAGTTCTTC.

This clone has a single count. This chain joins TRBV25-1 and TRBJ2-7, with D maybe TRBD2 (5 bases). V was trimmed by 7 bases and J by 3 bases, leaving 13 bases between them. Germline lookup yields CDR1 MGHDK and CDR2 SYGVNS. There are 13 residues in the CDR3. CDR3 bases: TGTGCCAGCATCCAGAGCGGCTACTACGAGCAGTACTTC. Protein product: CASIQSGYYEQYF.

The V gene is TRBV7-3, the J gene TRBJ2-3; D not resolved. Germline V gene data show CDR1 as SGHTA and CDR2 as FQGTGA. CDR3 size: 12 residues. Deletions cut 1 base from V and 6 bases from J, with 5 bases between. The CDR3 spells CASSLSRDTQYF. The DNA of the CDR3 is TGTGCCAGCAGCTTAAGCCGGGATACGCAGTATTTT.

In its sample, this clone was seen once. This chain uses TRBV6-1 with TRBJ1-3; D perhaps matches TRBD1 (6 bases). The germline V gene encodes CDR1 MNHNS and CDR2 SASEGT. The V end lost 7 bases, the J end lost 8 bases, and 18 bases lay between the germline ends. The CDR3 totals 14 residues. CDR3 nucleotides: TGTGCCAGCAACGAAGTTTCCCCAGGGGACACCATATATTTT. Amino acid sequence: CASNEVSPGDTIYF.

The gene calls are TRBV30 and TRBJ1-3; no clear D gene. The CDR3 is 13 residues long. Deletions cut 2 bases from V and 4 bases from J, with 9 bases between. Per germline, CDR1 GTSNPN and CDR2 SVGIG (reference sequence). This CDR3 is CAWSSGSGNTIYF. The CDR3 region has the DNA TGTGCCTGGAGTTCGGGATCGGGAAACACCATATATTTT.

This CDR3 is CAGLAGGPGEQFF. The CDR3 bases are TGTGCCGGGTTAGCGGGAGGGCCAGGTGAGCAGTTCTTC. The chain employs TRBV30 and TRBJ2-1; the match to TRBD2 covers 11 bases. Losses at the gene ends were 8 bases for V and 9 bases for J; bases not matched to a gene: 9. Looked up from germline, CDR1 is GTSNPN and CDR2 is SVGIG (reference sequence). The length of the CDR3 is 13 residues.